This TCR beta chain was recovered during a study of radiotherapy plus CTLA-4 blockade in lung cancer (dated by TCRdb to 2017 to 2018). Broadly, across the study: Among the enrolled patients, about 19% had an objective response, and 31% reached disease control.

For this clone: Its cognate antigen has yet to be identified. No quality values exist for individual bases; no much larger clone is one base distant.

Trimming takes 2 bases off V and 7 bases off J; junction bases not matched to a gene: 9. The CDR1 and CDR2 encoded by the germline V gene are SGHTA and FQGNSA. Including the terminal cysteine and phenylalanine, the CDR3 comprises 16 residues. Only CDR3 DNA is held: 48 bases, read in frame from base 1. Here is what the overall study found, with its caveats: After treatment with radiotherapy and ipilimumab, TCR clones that originated in tumors expanded in peripheral blood. The strongest predictors of response were reported to be early dynamic shifts in blood T cell clones along with a rise in serum interferon-beta following radiation.

The library was prepared using the immunoSEQ multiplex PCR assay. This immuneACCESS table, as held by TCRdb, lists in-frame sequences with V and J called but not all clones. Of the missing ones, under half trace to an unresolved V gene in checked studies; the others have no known cause. In all, the sample holds about 62,000 clones, and around 77% of those were seen once. Together, the top ten hold around 4.8% of the sample. The study tested focal radiation therapy combined with CTLA-4 blockade (ipilimumab) in patients with chemo-refractory metastatic non-small-cell lung cancer. This receptor was taken from a human donor with non-small cell lung cancer who had a complete response to radiotherapy plus ipilimumab. The sample in question was peripheral blood, obtained from a patient treated with radiotherapy plus ipilimumab. The V gene is TRBV7-2 and the J gene is TRBJ1-2; 11 central bases correspond to TRBD1. The CDR3 region: CASSLPPGQGVTGYTF. The DNA is TGTGCCAGCAGCTTACCACCGGGACAGGGGGTAACTGGCTACACCTTC.